This passage covers 14 T cell receptor beta chains from one sample sequenced in a study of blood T cell repertoires in COVID-19. TCRdb's copy holds only in-frame clones and misses some; the assay was immunoSEQ multiplex PCR. The sample records 150,000 or so clones, approximately 91% being singletons. Specimen: peripheral blood. The source of these receptors is a woman aged 70 to 79 with acute or convalescent COVID-19.

This clone came up once. The chain combines TRBV7-9 with TRBJ1-4; D call uncertain. The length of the CDR3 is 16 residues. Trimming removed 1 base at V and 8 bases at J, with 17 bases between. The germline V gene has CDR1 SEHNR and CDR2 FQNEAQ (reference sequence). The CDR3 region is CASSLVVGEVREKLFF. CDR3 DNA: TGTGCCAGCAGCTTAGTCGTAGGTGAGGTTCGAGAAAAACTGTTTTTT.

V and J are TRBV5-6 and TRBJ2-5; D possibly corresponds to TRBD1 (5 bases). Between the trimmed V and J ends, which lost 3 bases and 1 base, there was a span of 7 bases. CDR1 is SGHDT, CDR2 YYEEEE, per germline. The CDR3 loop spans 13 amino acids. CDR3: CASSSDIQETQYF. The CDR3 nucleotides are TGTGCCAGCAGCTCGGACATCCAAGAGACCCAGTACTTC. The full variable domain, in which reference TRBV5-6 and TRBJ2-5 provide the parts outside the CDR3, is DAGVTQSPTHLIKTRGQQVTLRCSPKSGHDTVSWYQQALGQGPQFIFQYYEEEERQRGNFPDRFSGHQFPNYSSELNVNALLLGDSALYLCASSSDIQETQYFGPGTRLLVL.

V gene TRBV7-2 combines with J gene TRBJ2-7; TRBD1 might be the D (5 bases). Germline CDR1 SGHTA, CDR2 FQGNSA. The germline V and J ends were trimmed by 0 bases and 7 bases, with 13 bases remaining between them. CDR3 length: 14 amino acids. This chain's CDR3 is CASSLAGHGFEQYF. In DNA form, the CDR3 reads TGTGCCAGCAGCTTAGCGGGGCACGGATTTGAGCAGTACTTC.

The count of this clone is one. CDR3 coding DNA: TGTGCCAGCAGGACGGGGTTGGCTAATGAAAAACTGTTTTTT. Translated, it gives CASRTGLANEKLFF. The gene calls are TRBV6-5 and TRBJ1-4; D remains ambiguous. The CDR3 covers 14 residues. CDR1 and CDR2 from the germline V gene are MNHEY and SVGAGI. Trimming shortened V by 6 bases and J by 3 bases, and 11 bases separated the two germline ends.

In its sample, this clone was seen once. V usage is TRBV4-1 and J usage is TRBJ1-2, with 9 bases aligning to TRBD1. The germline gives CDR1 MGHRA, CDR2 YSYEKL. The CDR3 has 17 residues. The V segment lost 1 base and the J segment 7 bases; nucleotides outside the gene matches: 13. The CDR3 here is CASSQGLTGQGSVGYTF. As DNA, the CDR3 is TGCGCCAGCAGCCAAGGTCTTACAGGACAGGGGTCGGTTGGCTACACCTTC.

The rearrangement joins TRBV30 to TRBJ1-5, with D possibly TRBD1 on 5 matching bases. The CDR3 loop spans 14 amino acids. The V end lost 3 bases, the J end lost 2 bases, and 11 bases lay between the germline ends. Germline assignment: CDR1 GTSNPN and CDR2 SVGIG (reference sequence). As DNA, the CDR3 is TGTGCCTGGAGCCTACCGGGGGGCAATCAGCCCCAGCATTTT. Amino acid sequence: CAWSLPGGNQPQHF.

CDR3 loop: CASSRVSNQPQHF. The CDR3, as DNA: TGTGCCAGCTCTAGAGTCAGCAATCAGCCCCAGCATTTT. The V and J genes are TRBV3-1 (or the pseudogene TRBV3-2) and TRBJ1-5; no firm D call. Trimming cost V 8 bases and J 1 base, with 9 bases left between them. The germline gives CDR1 LGHDT, CDR2 YNNKEL (reference sequence). This CDR3 has 13 amino acids.

The V gene is TRBV5-1, the J gene TRBJ1-2; no reliable D call. Per the germline V gene, CDR1 is SGHRS and CDR2 is YFSETQ. V shed 5 bases and J shed 1 base, with 9 bases lying between them. This CDR3 is built from 13 residues. CDR3 in DNA: TGCGCCAGCAGGCCAGACTTTAACTATGGCTACACCTTC. The encoded protein is CASRPDFNYGYTF.

The V gene is TRBV5-1, the J gene TRBJ2-5; the match to TRBD2 covers 7 bases. Per germline, CDR1 SGHRS and CDR2 YFSETQ. The V gene end was trimmed by 4 bases and the J gene end by 3 bases; junction bases not matched to a gene: 9. This CDR3 region has 15 residues. CDR3 sequence (DNA): TGCGCCAGCAGCCCCCGAGCGGGGACCGAAGAGACCCAGTACTTC. Encoded protein: CASSPRAGTEETQYF.

The rearrangement uses TRBV6-5 and TRBJ2-4; D ambiguous. Trimming cost V 7 bases and J 3 bases, with 16 bases left between them. The CDR3 runs to 15 residues. The V gene's germline CDR1 is MNHEY and CDR2 SVGAGI. The CDR3 sequence is CASTPRQAGKNIQYF. Here the CDR3 DNA reads TGTGCCAGCACCCCCCGGCAGGCTGGCAAAAACATTCAGTACTTC.

The chain links TRBV11-2 to TRBJ1-6; TRBD1 agrees at 9 bases. The CDR3 is 15 amino acids. Trimming at V came to 3 bases and at J to 10 bases, leaving 7 bases not matched to a gene. CDR1 and CDR2 (germline): SGHAT, FQNNGV. The CDR3 is CASSFPGQGVSPLHF. The CDR3 DNA reads as TGTGCCAGCAGCTTTCCGGGACAGGGCGTGTCACCCCTCCACTTT.

This rearrangement joins TRBV5-4 to TRBJ1-4, with TRBD1 identical over 7 bases. Per germline, CDR1 SGHNT and CDR2 YYREEE (reference sequence). After removal of 0 bases from V and 7 bases from J, the junction contained 3 bases not matched to a gene. The CDR3 has 14 residues. The CDR3 region has the DNA TGTGCCAGCAGCTTGGATCAGGGGGGTGAAAAACTGTTTTTT. Its translation: CASSLDQGGEKLFF.

J is TRBJ2-2 and V is TRBV3-1 (or the pseudogene TRBV3-2); D remains ambiguous. This CDR3 region has 14 residues. CDR1 and CDR2 (germline): LGHDT, YNNKEL (reference sequence). V lost 2 bases to trimming and J lost 4 bases, with 8 bases between them. In DNA form, the CDR3 reads TGTGCCAGCAGCCAATTGATCGGCACCGGGGAGCTGTTTTTT. Its translation: CASSQLIGTGELFF.

The rearrangement uses TRBV19 and TRBJ2-6; 10 positions match TRBD1. Germline V gene lookup returns CDR1 LNHDA and CDR2 SQIVND (reference sequence). The CDR3 length is 17 residues. The V gene end was trimmed by 5 bases and the J gene end by 4 bases; junction bases not matched to a gene: 8. In nucleotides, the CDR3 is TGTGCCAGTAGTTACCAGGGACAGGGGCCAGGGGCCAACGTCCTGACTTTC. Protein sequence: CASSYQGQGPGANVLTF.